A selection of T cell receptor beta chains follows, all from one sample in a study of OX40 agonist ivuxolimab in advanced cancers. The method was immunoSEQ multiplex PCR; TCRdb's version includes in-frame clones alone and lacks a portion of them. Of 58,000 or so clones listed, over 75% are singletons. Specimen: CD4+ or CD8+ T cells sorted from blood, collected in a trial of the OX40 agonist ivuxolimab. All receptors come from an adult with an advanced solid tumor such as melanoma, head and neck, liver or kidney cancer. Both conserved end residues are part of each CDR3. Fields, in order: J gene, D gene, clone size, V gene, CDR3 protein, CDR3 DNA. The D gene is left open where the match is weak. Size is stated for part of the rows, as once, few or many counts, or as a class when the clone is expanded.

TRBJ2-1 - - TRBV2 CASSETGGSYNEQFF TGTGCCAGCAGTGAAACTGGGGGCTCCTACAATGAGCAGTTCTTC
TRBJ2-1 TRBD2 few TRBV7-3 CASSPGLAGVRFF TGTGCCAGCAGCCCAGGACTAGCGGGAGTCCGGTTCTTC
TRBJ1-4 TRBD1 many TRBV18 CASSPGQGEKLFF TGTGCCAGCTCACCCGGACAGGGCGAAAAACTGTTTTTT
TRBJ2-3 TRBD2 - TRBV30 CAWQRGAGSGTQYF TGTGCCTGGCAGAGGGGAGCGGGAAGTGGGACGCAGTATTTT
TRBJ1-2 - - TRBV30 CAWSKGRQGYGYTF TGTGCCTGGAGTAAGGGAAGGCAGGGCTATGGCTACACCTTC
TRBJ2-7 - - TRBV7-9 CASSIGTHYEQYF TGTGCCAGCAGCATAGGGACTCACTACGAGCAGTACTTC
TRBJ1-5 - few TRBV2 CASSRSNQPQHF TGTGCCAGCAGCCGCAGCAATCAGCCCCAGCATTTT
TRBJ1-1 - - TRBV7-9 CASSFGLRGDTEAFF TGTGCCAGCAGCTTCGGACTCCGGGGAGACACTGAAGCTTTCTTT
TRBJ1-4 TRBD1 - TRBV28 CASSPRTGLGEKLFF TGTGCCAGCAGCCCACGGACAGGGTTAGGTGAAAAACTGTTTTTT
TRBJ2-1 TRBD2 - TRBV18 CASSPPSSGSSSYNEQFF TGTGCCAGCTCACCACCTTCAAGCGGGAGCAGCTCCTACAATGAGCAGTTCTTC
TRBJ2-3 - once TRBV9 CASSVALGKIQYF TGTGCCAGCAGCGTAGCATTGGGGAAGATTCAGTATTTT
TRBJ1-1 - - TRBV7-9 CASSLDRVNTEAFF TGTGCCAGCAGCTTAGACAGGGTGAACACTGAAGCTTTCTTT
TRBJ1-2 - - TRBV6-6 CASSYDRRYGYTF TGTGCCAGCAGTTACGACAGGCGCTATGGCTACACCTTC
TRBJ2-1 TRBD1 - TRBV7-8 CASSRTGLTTYNEQFF TGTGCCAGCAGCCGGACAGGGCTAACTACCTACAATGAGCAGTTCTTC
TRBJ2-2 - - TRBV7-9 CASSLVMAGPGELFF TGTGCCAGCAGCTTAGTTATGGCGGGGCCCGGGGAGCTGTTTTTT
TRBJ1-1 TRBD1 - TRBV2 CASSELSPGTAGTEAFF TGTGCCAGCAGTGAATTATCACCCGGGACAGCGGGCACTGAAGCTTTCTTT
TRBJ2-1 - - TRBV7-9 CASSLARWGSSISYNEQFF TGTGCCAGCAGCTTAGCGCGTTGGGGCAGCTCCATATCCTACAATGAGCAGTTCTTC
TRBJ1-6 - - TRBV18 CASSPSEGGDSPLHF TGTGCCAGCTCACCAAGCGAGGGTGGGGATTCACCCCTCCACTTT
TRBJ2-3 TRBD2 - TRBV5-1 CASSMDVAGGDTQYF TGCGCCAGCAGCATGGACGTAGCGGGAGGGGATACGCAGTATTTT
TRBJ2-5 TRBD1 - TRBV7-2 CASSFGQAGETQYF TGTGCCAGCAGCTTTGGACAGGCTGGAGAGACCCAGTACTTC
TRBJ2-1 - - TRBV7-3 CASSPRINSYNEQFF TGTGCCAGCAGCCCGCGAATTAACTCCTACAATGAGCAGTTCTTC
TRBJ1-4 - - TRBV6-1 CASSEGGAANEKLFF TGTGCCAGCAGTGAAGGAGGGGCAGCTAATGAAAAACTGTTTTTT
TRBJ2-7 - - TRBV11-2 CASSQRGATWDIADEQYF TGTGCCAGCAGCCAGCGTGGCGCGACCTGGGATATAGCGGACGAGCAGTACTTC
TRBJ2-2 - - TRBV19 CASTIPGDTGELFF TGTGCCAGTACGATTCCAGGGGACACCGGGGAGCTGTTTTTT
TRBJ2-2 - - TRBV6-5 CASSFRTGELFF TGTGCCAGCAGTTTCCGTACCGGGGAGCTGTTTTTT
TRBJ2-5 - - TRBV7-9 CASSGGTVQETQYF TGTGCCAGCAGCGGGGGGACGGTCCAAGAGACCCAGTACTTC
TRBJ2-7 - - TRBV6-6 CASNGGTYEQYF TGTGCCAGCAACGGGGGCACTTACGAGCAGTACTTC
TRBJ2-5 - - TRBV20-1 CSALTKETQYF TGCAGTGCTCTGACAAAAGAGACCCAGTACTTC
TRBJ2-4 TRBD2 - TRBV9 CASSVATSGSEIQYF TGTGCCAGCAGCGTAGCGACTAGCGGGAGCGAGATTCAGTACTTC
TRBJ2-3 - - TRBV28 CASSLGGALQYF TGTGCCAGCAGTCTGGGGGGTGCTCTACAGTATTTT
TRBJ2-2 - - TRBV5-1 CASRVGTGNTGELFF TGCGCCAGCAGAGTCGGGACGGGGAACACCGGGGAGCTGTTTTTT
TRBJ2-1 TRBD1 - TRBV9 CASSVDLGQEQFF TGTGCCAGCAGCGTAGATTTGGGACAGGAGCAGTTCTTC
TRBJ2-7 - - TRBV2 CATQDSFYEQYF TGTGCCACTCAAGACAGTTTCTACGAGCAGTACTTC
TRBJ2-2 - few TRBV10-3 CAISPGVGAGELFF TGTGCCATCAGCCCGGGCGTGGGGGCCGGGGAGCTGTTTTTT
TRBJ2-5 - - TRBV28 CASREGHAGGQETQYF TGTGCCAGCCGCGAGGGGCACGCTGGGGGGCAAGAGACCCAGTACTTC
TRBJ2-2 - - TRBV23-1 CASSQSTLRTKNTGELFF TGCGCCAGCAGTCAATCGACCTTAAGGACAAAGAACACCGGGGAGCTGTTTTTT
TRBJ1-1 - - TRBV30 CAWSPGNTEAFF TGTGCCTGGAGTCCAGGTAACACTGAAGCTTTCTTT
TRBJ2-7 TRBD1 - TRBV6-1 CASIPGQSYEQYF TGTGCCAGCATTCCGGGACAGTCCTACGAGCAGTACTTC
TRBJ2-7 TRBD1 - TRBV18 CASSPSGQVAYEQYF TGTGCCAGCTCACCATCGGGACAGGTGGCCTACGAGCAGTACTTC
TRBJ1-5 - - TRBV6-5 CASRRTPSNNQPQHF TGTGCCAGCAGGAGAACACCCTCAAACAATCAGCCCCAGCATTTT
TRBJ2-2 TRBD2 - TRBV2 CASSDTSGGHGELFF TGTGCCAGCAGTGATACTAGCGGGGGCCACGGGGAGCTGTTTTTT
TRBJ2-5 TRBD2 - TRBV7-3 CASSLTSAQQETQYF TGTGCCAGCAGCTTGACTAGCGCTCAACAAGAGACCCAGTACTTC
TRBJ2-7 TRBD2 - TRBV5-1 CASSLDVAGLNEQYF TGCGCCAGCAGCTTGGACGTAGCGGGGCTAAACGAGCAGTACTTC
TRBJ1-6 - few TRBV9 CASSAGPPLPSSNSPLHF TGTGCCAGCAGCGCTGGGCCCCCTTTGCCTTCCAGTAATTCACCCCTCCACTTT
TRBJ2-7 - - TRBV5-1 CASKKTESSYEQYF TGCGCCAGCAAGAAGACAGAGAGCTCCTACGAGCAGTACTTC
TRBJ2-5 TRBD1 - TRBV7-6 CASSLVPGQGIDETQYF TGTGCCAGCAGCTTAGTCCCGGGACAGGGGATCGACGAGACCCAGTACTTC
TRBJ2-3 - - TRBV6-1 CASSEMAGDTQYF TGTGCCAGCAGTGAAATGGCCGGGGATACGCAGTATTTT
TRBJ2-6 - - TRBV28 CASEGPSRAGANVLTF TGTGCCAGCGAGGGACCGAGTAGGGCTGGGGCCAACGTCCTGACTTTC
TRBJ2-7 - - TRBV27 CASSLRRREQYF TGTGCCAGCAGTTTACGACGGCGGGAGCAGTACTTC
TRBJ1-5 - - TRBV30 CAWRGMENQPQHF TGTGCCTGGAGAGGGATGGAGAATCAGCCCCAGCATTTT
TRBJ2-4 - - TRBV6-5 CASSSSSTLTKNIQYF TGTGCCAGCAGTTCCTCGAGTACCCTAACCAAAAACATTCAGTACTTC
TRBJ1-1 - - TRBV1 CTSSQDGQGNTEAFF TGCACCAGCAGCCAAGATGGACAGGGGAACACTGAAGCTTTCTTT
TRBJ1-1 - medium-sized TRBV5-1 CASSLAAGLNTEAFF TGCGCCAGCAGCTTGGCCGCAGGACTGAACACTGAAGCTTTCTTT
TRBJ2-5 TRBD2 - TRBV7-2 CASSSGLAETQYF TGTGCCAGCAGTTCTGGACTAGCGGAGACCCAGTACTTC
TRBJ2-5 - - TRBV5-1 CASSFGGLQETQYF TGCGCCAGCAGCTTTGGTGGCTTACAAGAGACCCAGTACTTC
TRBJ2-7 - - TRBV28 CASSLWGVEQYF TGTGCCAGCAGTTTATGGGGCGTAGAGCAGTACTTC
TRBJ1-1 TRBD1 - TRBV5-1 CASSSTGTGNTEAFF TGCGCCAGCAGCTCAACCGGGACAGGGAACACTGAAGCTTTCTTT
TRBJ2-7 TRBD2 - TRBV7-8 CASSQGSRGDYEQYF TGTGCCAGCAGCCAAGGGTCCCGGGGGGACTACGAGCAGTACTTC
TRBJ2-3 TRBD2 once TRBV28 CASSFMEAGGSTDTQYF TGTGCCAGCAGTTTTATGGAGGCGGGGGGATCCACAGATACGCAGTATTTT
TRBJ2-3 - - TRBV2 CASQGRRSSTDTQYF TGTGCCAGCCAGGGACGTAGGTCTAGCACAGATACGCAGTATTTT